This entry describes one TCR beta chain. The antigen it binds to is not known. Nothing much larger sits one base from this clone, and base qualities are not available. Before undergoing thyroid surgery, none of the patients had been given any kind of treatment. Using T-cell receptor beta sequencing, the researchers looked back retrospectively at clinical samples from patients, gathered between about 2012 and 2018. This entry belongs to a study of metastatic and nonmetastatic thyroid tumors (dated by TCRdb to about 2020). Background for the entire study: The researchers compared repertoires between peripheral blood samples and tumor or nodule tissue samples from patients with malignant or benign thyroid disease.

To prepare the library, PCR was applied. The listed sequencing device is Illumina HiSeq 4000. The TCR beta-chain CDR3 region of each patient was profiled by high-throughput sequencing. Per the source publication's procedure: CDR3 differences across clinicopathological groups were used to build a classifier for discriminating distant-metastatic papillary thyroid cancer patients. Repertoire diversity was assessed with the Shannon index, and tumor-blood repertoire similarity with the Morisita-Horn index. The public reads were run again by TCRdb, first through fastp at Q25 and then through MiXCR, and only productive beta chains were kept. TCRdb's processing, not the study's, gives the V and J calls here. This sample is represented by around 17,000 clones; approximately 27% of them were singletons. 15% to 19% of the sample goes to the ten largest clones. Study-wide findings and limitations: TCR beta diversity was reported as significantly higher in malignant tumors than in benign nodules, in both blood and tumor samples.

Material: tumor tissue. The source is a female donor with papillary thyroid cancer or a benign thyroid nodule (not recorded which). Some clones in this sample may be carry-over from other donors' samples.

The sequence in DNA is TGTGCCAGCAGCCTAGCGGGAGGGCCAAAATATACGCAGTATTTT. Translated, it gives CASSLAGGPKYTQYF. The rearranged segments are TRBV2 and TRBJ2-3, with 12 bases matching TRBD2. CDR1 SNHLY and CDR2 FYNNEI are derived from the germline V gene. The CDR3 starts with the cysteine, ends with the phenylalanine, and has 15 residues. The retained sequence is limited to the CDR3, 45 bases, with the frame set at the first base. Trimming accounts for 6 bases at V and 7 bases at J, while the number of junction bases matched to no gene is 8.